This TCR beta chain was retrieved from a study of identical twins (dated by TCRdb to between 2015 and 2016). Broadly, across the study: TCR alpha and beta repertoires from monozygotic twins, unrelated adults of various ages and cord blood were deep-sequenced to test whether fetal clonotypes persist. Replicate twin experiments were performed at different times using different library preparation protocols to rule out contamination. The full study reports these points: Excess twin sharing in beta out-of-frame sequences was weaker because fewer shared sequences lowered the signal-to-noise ratio. Because the same donors could not be followed over many years, the conclusions relied on cross-sectional statistical analysis. Compared with coincidental sharing between unrelated individuals, out-of-frame TCR alpha sequences shared between twins had an excess of sequences with low generation probability. In monozygotic twins, out-of-frame TCR alpha sharing was systematically underestimated by recombination models, although the models agreed with sharing between unrelated individuals. Fewer insertions were carried by abundant cord blood beta clonotypes, a similar but weaker trend appeared in young adult naive repertoires, and no such trend appeared in memory repertoires. Invariant T cells such as MAIT and iNKT could partly confound zero-insertion analyses, although diverse VJ usage argued against such confounding for most clonotypes.

All donors were healthy Caucasians. Miltenyi CD45RO+ enrichment and human naive T-cell isolation kits were used to isolate memory (CD45RO+) and naive T cells from PBMC. The library came from 5' RACE. The instrument was an Illumina HiSeq 2000. A universal primer binding site was added through template switching, and the final cDNA carried a unique molecular identifier so that TCR cDNA molecules could be counted accurately. First-strand cDNA for TCR alpha and beta chains was synthesized from specific primers in the conserved constant-segment region. To control for contamination, every cDNA library carried two barcodes: a SMART-Mk sample barcode plus Illumina barcodes. TruSeq adapter sequences along with Illumina sample barcodes were introduced in two successive PCR steps. Sequencing of the TCR alpha and beta cDNA libraries was done on the Illumina HiSeq platform using custom primers. For the original study's pipeline: MiGEC was used to process raw reads and extract unique molecular identifiers, and MiXCR was used to find CDR3 positions. Recombination models were inferred per individual with the repgenHMM and IGoR tools using an EM algorithm. Shared clonotypes were analyzed with the tcR package in R, and sharing was normalized by the product of cloneset sizes. Out-of-frame nonproductive sequences were analyzed to study raw recombination free of thymic and clonal selection effects. Clones were called with MiXCR by TCRdb after fastp trimmed the public reads at Q25, and only in-frame beta chains were retained. A single entry per CDR3 protein holds the most common genes and DNA from its merged rows. TCRdb, rather than the study authors, made the V and J calls. The table for this sample lists about 240,000 distinct CDR3 sequences; roughly a tenth of them were counted only once. 10% of the sample is in the top ten clones.

A note on this clonotype: Its antigen target is currently unknown. Qualities for individual bases were not recorded, and no much larger clone is one base off.

What was sequenced was memory T cells sorted from blood. The intended sense of this specimen's cell subset or site label: CD45RO+ enriched T cells. The clonotype was recovered from a man aged 45 to 65 in good health.

The CDR3 is CASSSGSATNEKLFF. Here is the DNA: TGTGCCAGCAGTTCTGGGTCGGCAACTAATGAAAAACTGTTTTTT. This chain is built from TRBV6-5 and TRBJ1-4; no D gene call is confident. The CDR3, cysteine through phenylalanine, is 15 amino acids long. Here the CDR3 DNA is all that survives: 45 bases in frame from base 1. Deletion took 4 bases off V and 0 bases off J, with a span of 9 bases between the germline ends. The germline V gene yields MNHEY for CDR1 and SVGAGI for CDR2.